What follows are 15 T cell receptor beta chains derived from one specimen sequenced in a study of identical twins. Each CDR3 protein gets one entry after TCRdb re-called the 5' RACE reads with MiXCR. The sample has 1.5 million to 2 million distinct CDR3 sequences; less than 40% are singletons. The sequencing input was cord blood. These receptors originate from a newborn girl in good health.

This chain links TRBV5-4 with TRBJ2-5; 7 positions agree with TRBD2. With V trimmed by 0 bases and J by 3 bases, 5 bases remained unmatched. This CDR3 is built from 15 residues. Germline V CDR1 and CDR2: SGHNT, YYREEE (reference sequence). CDR3 coding DNA: TGTGCCAGCAGCTTGGGTGCAGGGACTAAAGAGACCCAGTACTTC. This gives the protein CASSLGAGTKETQYF.

V usage is TRBV20-1 and J usage is TRBJ2-4; 8 nucleotides line up with TRBD1. The junction had 3 bases not matched to a gene; V was cut back by 2 bases and J by 3 bases. Germline V gives CDR1 DFQATT, CDR2 SNEGSKA (reference sequence). The CDR3 contains 14 residues. CDR3 DNA sequence: TGCAGTGCTAGAACCGGGACAGGCAAAAACATTCAGTACTTC. Its translation: CSARTGTGKNIQYF.

This chain connects TRBV7-6 to TRBJ2-7; D remains ambiguous. CDR1 and CDR2 from the germline V gene are SGHVS and FNYEAQ. Trimming left V 2 bases short and J 2 bases short, with 7 bases between. This CDR3 has 13 amino acids. The CDR3 loop reads CASSLQETYEQYF. The CDR3 DNA sequence: TGTGCCAGCAGCTTACAGGAGACCTACGAGCAGTACTTC.

The rearrangement joins TRBV5-8 to TRBJ2-1; TRBD2 might be the D (7 bases). The germline gives CDR1 SGHTS, CDR2 YDEGEE. The CDR3 runs 20 residues. V was clipped by 2 bases and J by 9 bases, with 33 bases between them. CDR3 region: CASSFPSGVASGLLGSEQFF. CDR3 DNA: TGTGCCAGCAGCTTCCCATCAGGGGTTGCTAGCGGATTGTTAGGAAGTGAGCAGTTCTTC.

The V call is TRBV7-8, the J call TRBJ2-1, with D perhaps matching TRBD2 (7 bases). V was pared by 2 bases and J by 4 bases, with 15 bases between. Germline V gene lookup returns CDR1 SGHVS and CDR2 FQNEAQ. CDR3 length equals 16 residues. This chain's CDR3 is CASSLMGGAEYNEQFF. For the CDR3, the DNA is TGTGCCAGCAGCTTAATGGGGGGGGCGGAGTACAATGAGCAGTTCTTC.

This clonotype occurred once. V gene TRBV20-1 combines with J gene TRBJ2-1; 9 bases are a match to TRBD2. Trimming cost V 5 bases and J 4 bases; bases outside gene matches: 9. CDR3 length equals 15 residues. Germline V gene sequence: CDR1 DFQATT, CDR2 SNEGSKA (reference sequence). CDR3 coding DNA: TGCAGTGCTCCCTTAGCGGGAGCCCCTTACAATGAGCAGTTCTTC. Protein sequence: CSAPLAGAPYNEQFF.

In this sample, this clonotype turned up many times. V usage is TRBV20-1 and J usage is TRBJ2-7, with D perhaps TRBD2 (5 bases). The germline V and J ends were trimmed by 1 base and 3 bases, with 13 bases remaining between them. The germline V gene encodes CDR1 DFQATT and CDR2 SNEGSKA (reference sequence). The CDR3 runs to 14 residues. This chain's CDR3 is CSARALASDYEQYF. CDR3 nucleotides: TGCAGTGCTAGAGCCCTAGCATCCGACTACGAGCAGTACTTC.

This clonotype occurred once. This rearrangement joins TRBV20-1 to TRBJ1-2, with D perhaps matching TRBD1 (5 bases). The CDR3 has 13 amino acids. V was pared by 3 bases and J by 4 bases, with 12 bases between. Germline V lookup: CDR1 DFQATT, CDR2 SNEGSKA (reference sequence). The CDR3 DNA follows: TGCAGTGCTAGTTTCCAGGGAAGCTATGGCTACACCTTC. As protein: CSASFQGSYGYTF.

This sequence joins TRBV29-1 and TRBJ1-1; TRBD1 might be the D (5 bases). Germline lookup yields CDR1 SQVTM and CDR2 ANQGSEA. The V gene lost 5 bases and the J gene lost 7 bases, with 14 bases spanning the gap. There are 12 residues in the CDR3. The CDR3 bases are TGCAGCGTTCGGCAAGAGGGGATTGAAGCTTTCTTT. Translation: CSVRQEGIEAFF.

The J gene is TRBJ2-5, the V gene TRBV7-2; 8 nucleotides match TRBD1. This CDR3 is built from 18 residues. V dropped 4 bases and J dropped 5; count of bases not matched to a gene: 18. CDR1 and CDR2 (germline): SGHTA, FQGNSA. The CDR3 DNA is TGTGCCAGCAGCTCCAAAGGGGGAGCGACAGGGGTTGGTGAGACCCAGTACTTC. Translating gives CASSSKGGATGVGETQYF.

In the case of this clonotype: The junction differs from germline at one of its ends, possibly a read error. The chain uses TRBV6-2 or TRBV6-3 and TRBJ2-7, with a possible D match to TRBD2 (6 bases). The CDR3 contains 14 residues. CDR1 and CDR2 from the germline V gene are MNHEY and SVGEGT. The DNA for the CDR3 is TGTTCCAGCAGTGTTCGACTAGAATCCTACGAGCAGTACTTC. Translating it yields CSSSVRLESYEQYF.

The genes are TRBV20-1 and TRBJ1-4; no reliable D call. Germline CDR1 reads DFQATT; CDR2 reads SNEGSKA (reference sequence). Trimming removed 0 bases from V and 6 bases from J, with 20 bases in between. The CDR3 has 17 amino acids. Here the CDR3 reads CSARDFRAAPEDEKLFF. The CDR3 DNA follows: TGCAGTGCTAGAGATTTTAGGGCAGCCCCTGAGGATGAAAAACTGTTTTTT.

The rearrangement uses TRBV2 and TRBJ1-5; D possibly corresponds to TRBD1 (6 bases). V was cut by 4 bases and J by 2 bases, with 9 bases left in between. The CDR3 sequence is 14 residues long. The germline V gene has CDR1 SNHLY and CDR2 FYNNEI. For the CDR3, the DNA is TGTGCCAGCAGTGTTTCAGGGGGCAATCAGCCCCAGCATTTT. Residues: CASSVSGGNQPQHF.

This clonotype was counted ten times or more. The chain is built from TRBV20-1 and TRBJ2-3; TRBD2 might be the D (6 bases). The CDR3 has 13 amino acids. The germline V gene has CDR1 DFQATT and CDR2 SNEGSKA (reference sequence). Between the trimmed V and J ends, which lost 3 bases and 3 bases, there was a span of 10 bases. The CDR3 region is CSAREGGTDTQYF. The CDR3 bases are TGCAGTGCTAGGGAAGGAGGGACAGATACGCAGTATTTT.

This clonotype appeared a few times. CDR3 nucleotide sequence: TGTGCCAGCTTACCGCTCGGTGCTGGGGCCAACGTCCTGACTTTC. Its translation: CASLPLGAGANVLTF. The genes are TRBV6-1 and TRBJ2-6; D is undetermined. Germline CDR1 reads MNHNS; CDR2 reads SASEGT. The CDR3 has 15 residues. V was shortened by 8 bases and J by 2 bases, with 13 bases between the two germline ends.